This TCR beta chain originates from a study of healthy donors' naive CD4 and CD8 T cells. Study summary: Donors, half of them female, were 20-25, 40-50 or 60-70 years old. General study results and limits: Reportedly, most V and J gene segments showed naive CD4+ versus CD8+ bias.

Naive CD4+ cells were sorted as CD4+CD8-CD45RO-CD45RA+; naive CD8+ as CD8+CD4-CD45RA+CD27bright. A word on this clonotype: Its antigen is as yet unknown.

TCR libraries were built from approximately 0.55 ug of total RNA by linear amplification. Per the original methods: From a few healthy donors, 78,498 rearranged TCR alpha transcripts were sequenced. TCRdb recomputed calls from the reads with MiXCR, one row per CDR3 protein. The V and J calls shown here were made by TCRdb, not taken from the authors' results. The sample lists 150,000 to 200,000 distinct CDR3 sequences, 65% to 75% occurring once. The CDR3 sequence is 14 residues long. Trimming took 6 bases from V and 4 from J; bases not matched to a gene: 7. The V gene's germline CDR1 is LNHDA and CDR2 SQIVND (reference sequence).

The chain recombines TRBV19 with TRBJ1-2; 8 bases align to TRBD1. The sample taken for sequencing was naive CD4+ and CD8+ T cells sorted from blood, pooled from several donors. The receptor comes from a pool of human donors in good health; the sample pools cells from several healthy donors. The CDR3 coding sequence is TGTGCCAGTAGACCCAGGGGGCCTTTCTATGGCTACACCTTC. Translating it yields CASRPRGPFYGYTF.